The entry below describes one T cell receptor (beta chain). Participant-given clinical history determined each cohort assignment. Libraries were prepared by immunoSEQ multiplex PCR; TCRdb keeps only in-frame clonotypes and omits some of them. The profile covers roughly 250,000 clones, with approximately 85% appearing a single time and more than 4% taken by the ten largest. This sample was included in a study of blood T cell repertoires in COVID-19. Study context: There were acute and convalescent COVID-19 samples, and they came from the United States, Italy and Spain.

The ends lost 0 bases at V and 9 bases at J; junction bases unmatched: 8. CDR1 and CDR2 (germline): LGHNA, YNFKEQ. CDR3 length: 15 amino acids. The gene calls are TRBV4-2 and TRBJ2-1, with 7 bases identical to TRBD2. Sample: PBMCs or T cells enriched from blood (not recorded which). The receptor's source is a woman aged 25 to 39 who had recovered from COVID-19. The CDR3 DNA follows: TGTGCCAGCAGCCAAGATGAGCGCGGGAGCCGTGAGCAGTTCTTC. This gives the protein CASSQDERGSREQFF.